This T cell receptor (beta chain) is from a study of blood T cell repertoires in COVID-19 (TCRdb year 2020). With respect to the entire study: The collaborator samples originated in the United States, Italy and Spain and spanned the acute and convalescent phases of COVID-19. The samples were drawn from the first 160 participants of the ongoing ImmuneRACE study and from more than 1,000 subjects provided by 6 global collaborators. The material from the prospective study consisted of cDNA or gDNA derived from T cells, B-cell-depleted T cells, or PBMCs. The repertoires were made available in a free public database intended to serve as a resource for research on the immune response to SARS-CoV-2. Subjects who had been exposed to COVID-19, were actively infected with it, or had recovered from it provided the deeply sampled blood TCRbeta repertoires that made up the dataset. The sample metadata nearly always contained a de-identified subject ID, COVID-19 status, age in years and sex. Where available, HLA class I and class II types were taken from metadata supplied by the sample provider and were not determined by assay-based typing.

The germline V gene (reference sequence) sets CDR1 to SEHNR and CDR2 to FQNEAQ. Relative to germline, V is missing 5 bases and J is missing 8 bases, with 5 bases of the junction outside any gene match. The CDR3 numbers 13 residues from cysteine through phenylalanine. Of the read, only the CDR3 DNA is kept; its 39 bases are in frame from base 1. Participants in the prospective study were enrolled through a virtual design, were aged about 18 to 100 years, and lived in roughly 24 United States geographic areas. Cohort assignment in the prospective study relied on participant-reported clinical history from a screening survey and a study questionnaire. For ImmuneRACE Cohort 3, a participant was defined as recovered based on two consecutive negative NP/OP PCR tests, clearance by a healthcare professional, or resolution of symptoms. In the prospective study, whole blood, serum and a nasopharyngeal or oropharyngeal swab were collected from each participant by mobile phlebotomists. Over a roughly two-month period, participants in the prospective study had the option of providing additional blood draws and questionnaires. Blood samples from the prospective study were shipped frozen or at room temperature prior to DNA extraction.

Overall study outcomes, separate from this receptor: The quantity of clinical and demographic metadata differed by source and by participant and was supplied without curation.

The immunoSEQ Assay, a bias-controlled multiplex PCR, was used to amplify TCRbeta CDR3 regions from genomic DNA. In the original analysis: The number of nucleated cells in each sample was estimated by amplification of reference gene primers within the assay. To quantify the absolute abundance of each unique TCRbeta CDR3 rearrangement, sequence reads were collapsed and filtered. For each sample, productive Simpson clonality was calculated as the square root of Simpson's diversity index over productive rearrangements. What TCRdb holds here is the immuneACCESS table cut down to in-frame rearrangements. Part of the clones is not present; checked against another copy, under half of the missing clones reflect an unresolved V gene, and the others are unexplained. V and J calls plus clone size are reproduced from that table; the DNA served to infer D and trimming. In this sample the table shows roughly 500,000 clones, around 87% of which occur a single time. The ten largest clones take up around 1.9% of the sample.

A word on this clone: Its specific antigen is unknown. No per-base quality is available; no much larger clone lies one base away.

Sequenced sample: PBMCs or T cells enriched from blood (not recorded which). The TCR sequence derives from a woman in her forties who had recovered from COVID-19. The chain is made from TRBV7-9 and TRBJ1-4, and TRBD1 aligns with 7 junction nucleotides. CDR3 reads: CASSGQEIEKLFF. At the DNA level, the sequence is TGTGCCAGCAGCGGACAGGAGATCGAAAAACTGTTTTTT. Full variable domain (CDR3 extended with the reference TRBV7-9 and TRBJ1-4 proteins): DTGVSQNPRHKITKRGQNVTFRCDPISEHNRLYWYRQTLGQGPEFLTYFQNEAQLEKSRLLSDRFSAERPKGSFSTLEIQRTEQGDSAMYLCASSGQEIEKLFFGSGTQLSVL.